This TCR beta chain is from a study of PD-1 blockade in classical Hodgkin lymphoma. Study-level points and caveats: The origin of the repertoire differences remains undefined, with disease activity or prior therapy as possible causes. Complete responders' baseline diversity resembled that of newly diagnosed patients. Newly diagnosed patients were said to have less baseline TCR diversity than healthy donors did.

The repertoire was sequenced with immunoSEQ multiplex PCR; TCRdb's copy has only in-frame clones and lacks some. Among tens of thousands of clones listed, about 85% were seen once. Regarding this clone: Its specificity is unknown. Within the sample, other DNA sequences also encode this same CDR3.

Time point meaning: cycle 4 day 1 (C4D1), after 6 weeks of nivolumab. Every single patient, without exception, relapsed after autologous stem cell transplantation, and brentuximab vedotin exposure varied. Patients' outcomes at their best amounted to complete response, partial response or progressive disease. There are 13 residues in the CDR3. Germline V lookup: CDR1 MNHEY, CDR2 SVGAGI. With 6 bases removed from V and 0 bases from J, the gap between germline ends came to 3 bases. The sequence came from a human donor with classical Hodgkin lymphoma. This chain connects TRBV6-5 to TRBJ2-6; D ambiguous. This material consisted of peripheral blood mononuclear cells (PBMCs), taken before the fourth cycle of nivolumab. DNA for the CDR3: TGTGCCAGCAGGAACTCTGGGGCCAACGTCCTGACTTTC. Its protein product is CASRNSGANVLTF.